Below are 8 T cell receptor beta chains sequenced from a single sample in a study of shared clonotypes between healthy human individuals. CD45RO-negative, CCR7-positively selected cells formed the naive CD8 fraction, excluding terminally differentiated effector memory CD45RA+ cells. Using immunoSEQ multiplex PCR, the repertoire was profiled, and TCRdb retains in-frame clones only, with some absent. The sample holds millions of clones, about 95% seen once. Material for sequencing was naive CD8+ T cells sorted from blood. The receptors here all came from a man in his late teens or twenties in good health.

The rearrangement joins TRBV4-1 to TRBJ2-1; no clear D gene. This CDR3 comprises 16 residues. The V end lost 1 base, the J end lost 0 bases, and 10 bases lay between the germline ends. CDR1 and CDR2 from the germline V gene are MGHRA and YSYEKL. The CDR3 bases are TGCGCCAGCAGCCAAGCCCTCGTGGGCTCCTACAATGAGCAGTTCTTC. This encodes CASSQALVGSYNEQFF.

The CDR3 region is CAIGDDREEQYF. CDR3 nucleotide sequence: TGTGCCATCGGGGACGACAGGGAAGAGCAGTACTTC. This chain uses TRBV6-5 with TRBJ2-5, with 7 bases fitting TRBD1. The germline gives CDR1 MNHEY, CDR2 SVGAGI. The ends lost 10 bases at V and 11 bases at J; junction bases unmatched: 13. CDR3 length: 12 residues.

Worth noting for this clone: This specimen includes other DNA sequences encoding the same CDR3. This chain uses TRBV27 with TRBJ2-2; D unresolved. Per the germline V gene, CDR1 is MNHEY and CDR2 is SMNVEV (reference sequence). V lost 5 bases to trimming and J lost 3 bases, with 4 bases between them. This CDR3 has 12 amino acids. The CDR3: CASSLHTGELFF. For the CDR3, the DNA is TGTGCCAGCAGTCTCCACACCGGGGAGCTGTTTTTT.

The sample holds a few counts of this clone. The J gene is TRBJ2-1, the V gene TRBV12-5; the D gene could be TRBD1 or TRBD2 (5 bases each). The CDR3 extends over 14 amino acids. Germline lookup yields CDR1 LGHNT and CDR2 FRNRAP. Trimming removed 6 bases from V and 4 bases from J, with 13 bases in between. CDR3 bases: TGTGCTAGTGGCCCCGGTTGGGGGTACAATGAGCAGTTCTTC. Protein product: CASGPGWGYNEQFF. The complete variable domain, with remaining parts taken from reference TRBV12-5 and TRBJ2-1, reads DARVTQTPRHKVTEMGQEVTMRCQPILGHNTVFWYRQTMMQGLELLAYFRNRAPLDDSGMPKDRFSAEMPDATLATLKIQPSEPRDSAVYFCASGPGWGYNEQFFGPGTRLTVL.

This sequence joins TRBV7-9 and TRBJ2-7; 7 positions agree with TRBD2. There are 14 residues in the CDR3. Unmatched junction bases numbered 5, after V lost 5 bases and J lost 1 base. Germline CDR1 and CDR2: SEHNR and FQNEAQ (reference sequence). In DNA, the CDR3 is TGTGCCAGCAGCCTGACTAGCAGGTCCTACGAGCAGTACTTC. It specifies CASSLTSRSYEQYF.

V is TRBV4-1 and J is TRBJ2-7; D possibly matches TRBD1 or TRBD2 (5 bases each). This CDR3 spans 16 amino acids. Germline lookup yields CDR1 MGHRA and CDR2 YSYEKL. V was clipped by 0 bases and J by 4 bases, with 16 bases between them. The CDR3 spells CASSQEEAGLRYEQYF. CDR3 bases: TGCGCCAGCAGCCAAGAGGAGGCAGGGCTTCGGTACGAGCAGTACTTC.

The chain is built from TRBV5-1 and TRBJ2-1; maybe TRBD1 (5 bases). From germline, CDR1 is SGHRS and CDR2 YFSETQ. CDR3 length: 16 amino acids. Trimming removed 0 bases at V and 0 bases at J, with 10 bases between. CDR3 residues: CASSLEGLPSYNEQFF. The CDR3 coding sequence is TGCGCCAGCAGCTTGGAGGGGCTCCCCTCCTACAATGAGCAGTTCTTC.

The genes are TRBV29-1 and TRBJ2-7; D tentatively reads TRBD1 or TRBD2 (5 bases each). The germline gives CDR1 SQVTM, CDR2 ANQGSEA. Trimming took 5 bases from V and 4 from J, leaving 12 bases between them. CDR3 size: 12 residues. CDR3 sequence: CSVPGPHYEQYF. For the CDR3, the DNA is TGCAGCGTTCCGGGACCACATTACGAGCAGTACTTC.